The T cell receptor beta chain under discussion was sequenced for a study of shared clonotypes between healthy human individuals. The germline V gene encodes CDR1 SGHRS and CDR2 YFSETQ. Trimming took 0 bases from V and 8 from J, leaving 6 bases between them. The CDR3 consists of 12 residues. Several immunoSEQ plates received, in even portions, the genomic DNA of each subset. Sorted-subset replicate PCRs used 200 ng DNA, roughly 28,000 T cell genomes. The assay was immunoSEQ multiplex PCR, and TCRdb's table has in-frame clones only and misses some. The table has some 580,000 clones, more than 95% seen once. As regards this clone: Its antigen remains unidentified.

General observations from the study: The represented genetic and exposure-history diversity was limited by the small number of donors. Shared clonotypes: 4.5% to 6.5% naive CD4, around 3.4% naive CD8, about 2.5% memory CD4, under 0.5% memory CD8.

The TCR sequence derives from a woman aged 25 to 39 in good health. What was sequenced was naive CD4+ T cells sorted from blood. Subset denoted: CD45RA+ positively selected. The chain combines TRBV5-1 with TRBJ2-1, with D unclear. The CDR3, as DNA: TGCGCCAGCAGCTTGGTCACAGATGAGCAGTTCTTC. It codes for CASSLVTDEQFF. Looking up the rest from reference TRBV5-1 and TRBJ2-1 gives the full variable domain: KAGVTQTPRYLIKTRGQQVTLSCSPISGHRSVSWYQQTPGQGLQFLFEYFSETQRNKGNFPGRFSGRQFSNSRSEMNVSTLELGDSALYLCASSLVTDEQFFGPGTRLTVL.